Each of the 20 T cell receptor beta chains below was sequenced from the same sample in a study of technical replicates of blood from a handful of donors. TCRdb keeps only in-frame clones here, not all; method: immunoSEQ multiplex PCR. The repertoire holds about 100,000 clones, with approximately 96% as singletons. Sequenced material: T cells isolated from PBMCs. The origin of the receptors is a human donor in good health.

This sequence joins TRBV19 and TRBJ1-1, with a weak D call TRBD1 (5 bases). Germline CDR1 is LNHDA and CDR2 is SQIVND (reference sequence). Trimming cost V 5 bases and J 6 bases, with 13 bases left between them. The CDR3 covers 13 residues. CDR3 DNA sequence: TGTGCCAGTAGTCCCCTCGGGGGGGCTGAAGCTTTCTTT. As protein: CASSPLGGAEAFF. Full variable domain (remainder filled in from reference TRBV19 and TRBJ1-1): DGGITQSPKYLFRKEGQNVTLSCEQNLNHDAMYWYRQDPGQGLRLIYYSQIVNDFQKGDIAEGYSVSREKKESFPLTVTSAQKNPTAFYLCASSPLGGAEAFFGQGTRLTVV.

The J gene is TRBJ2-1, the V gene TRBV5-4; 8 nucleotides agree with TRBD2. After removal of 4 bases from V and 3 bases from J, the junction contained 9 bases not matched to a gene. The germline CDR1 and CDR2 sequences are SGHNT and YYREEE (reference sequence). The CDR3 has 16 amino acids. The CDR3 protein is CASSPAGGAYYNEQFF. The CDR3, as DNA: TGTGCCAGCAGCCCCGCCGGGGGGGCGTACTACAATGAGCAGTTCTTC.

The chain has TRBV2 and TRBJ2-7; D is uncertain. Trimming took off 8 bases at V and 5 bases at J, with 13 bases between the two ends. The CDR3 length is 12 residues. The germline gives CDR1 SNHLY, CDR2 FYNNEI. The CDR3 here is CASAHYLDEQYF. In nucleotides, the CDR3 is TGTGCCAGCGCCCACTATCTCGACGAGCAGTACTTC.

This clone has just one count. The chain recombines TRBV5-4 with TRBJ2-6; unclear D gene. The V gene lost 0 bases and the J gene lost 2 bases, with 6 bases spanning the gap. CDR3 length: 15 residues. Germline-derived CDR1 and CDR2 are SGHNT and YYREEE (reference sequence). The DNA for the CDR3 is TGTGCCAGCAGCTTGGGTGGGCCTGGGGCCAACGTCCTGACTTTC. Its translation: CASSLGGPGANVLTF.

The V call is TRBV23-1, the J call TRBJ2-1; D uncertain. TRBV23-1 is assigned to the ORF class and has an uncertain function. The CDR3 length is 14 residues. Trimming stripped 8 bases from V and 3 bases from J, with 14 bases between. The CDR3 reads CASPRGRLYNEQFF. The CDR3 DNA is TGCGCCAGCCCCCGAGGCAGACTCTACAATGAGCAGTTCTTC.

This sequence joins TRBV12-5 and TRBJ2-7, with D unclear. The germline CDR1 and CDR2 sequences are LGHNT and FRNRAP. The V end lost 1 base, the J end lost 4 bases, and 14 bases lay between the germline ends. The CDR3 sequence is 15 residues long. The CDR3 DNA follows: TGTGCTAGTGGTTTGGACACCGCGGCGGTATACGAGCAGTACTTC. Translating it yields CASGLDTAAVYEQYF.

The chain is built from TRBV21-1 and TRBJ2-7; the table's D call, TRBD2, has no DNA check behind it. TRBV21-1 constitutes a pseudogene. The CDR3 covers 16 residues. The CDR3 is CATATRTGTSSYEQYF. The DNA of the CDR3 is TGTGCCACCGCGACAAGAACCGGGACTAGCTCCTACGAGCAGTACTTC.

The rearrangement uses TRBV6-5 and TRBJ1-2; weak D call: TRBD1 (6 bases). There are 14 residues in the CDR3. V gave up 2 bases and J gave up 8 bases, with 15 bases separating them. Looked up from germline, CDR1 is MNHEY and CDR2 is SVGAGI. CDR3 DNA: TGTGCCAGCAGTTACGATAACAGGGCAAAAGGCTACACCTTC. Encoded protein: CASSYDNRAKGYTF.

Here the CDR3 DNA reads TGCGCCAGCAGTGATTCCGGGGAGGAAAAGCCCCAGCATTTT. Its protein product is CASSDSGEEKPQHF. V and J are TRBV10-1 and TRBJ1-5, with unresolved D. With 3 bases removed from V and 8 bases from J, the gap between germline ends came to 14 bases. Germline CDR1 reads WNHNN; CDR2 reads SYGVQD (reference sequence). The CDR3 is made up of 14 amino acids.

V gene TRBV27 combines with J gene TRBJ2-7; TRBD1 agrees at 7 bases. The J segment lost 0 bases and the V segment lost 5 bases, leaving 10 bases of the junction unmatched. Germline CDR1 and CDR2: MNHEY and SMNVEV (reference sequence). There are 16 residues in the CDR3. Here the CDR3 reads CASSLGQAYPSYEQYF. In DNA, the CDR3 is TGTGCCAGCAGTCTAGGACAGGCGTACCCCTCCTACGAGCAGTACTTC.

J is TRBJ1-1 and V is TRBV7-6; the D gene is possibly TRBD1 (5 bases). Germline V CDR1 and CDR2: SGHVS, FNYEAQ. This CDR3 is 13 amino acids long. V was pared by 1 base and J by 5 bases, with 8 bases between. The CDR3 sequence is CASSLGEGTEAFF. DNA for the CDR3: TGTGCCAGCAGCTTAGGGGAGGGGACTGAAGCTTTCTTT.

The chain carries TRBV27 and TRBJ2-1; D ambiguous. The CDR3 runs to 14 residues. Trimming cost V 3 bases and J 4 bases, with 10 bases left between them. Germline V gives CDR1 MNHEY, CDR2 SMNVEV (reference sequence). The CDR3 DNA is TGTGCCAGCAGTTTCTCCGGGTCTTACAATGAGCAGTTCTTC. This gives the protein CASSFSGSYNEQFF.

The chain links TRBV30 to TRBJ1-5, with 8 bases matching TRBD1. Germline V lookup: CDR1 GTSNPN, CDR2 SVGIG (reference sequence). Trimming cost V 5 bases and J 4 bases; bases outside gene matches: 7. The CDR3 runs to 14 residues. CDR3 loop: CAWSPGTGNQPQHF. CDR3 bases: TGTGCCTGGTCGCCCGGGACAGGTAATCAGCCCCAGCATTTT.

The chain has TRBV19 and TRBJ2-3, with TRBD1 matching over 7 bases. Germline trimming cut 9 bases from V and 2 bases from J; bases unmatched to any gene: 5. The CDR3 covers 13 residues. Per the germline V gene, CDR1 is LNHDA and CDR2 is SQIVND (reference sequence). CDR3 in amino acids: CASQDRATDTQYF. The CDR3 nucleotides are TGTGCCAGCCAAGACAGGGCCACAGATACGCAGTATTTT.

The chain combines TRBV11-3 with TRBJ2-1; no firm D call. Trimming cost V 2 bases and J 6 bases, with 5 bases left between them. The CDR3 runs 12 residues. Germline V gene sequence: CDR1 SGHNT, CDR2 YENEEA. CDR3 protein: CASSLPGNEQFF. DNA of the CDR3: TGTGCCAGCAGCTTACCGGGCAATGAGCAGTTCTTC.

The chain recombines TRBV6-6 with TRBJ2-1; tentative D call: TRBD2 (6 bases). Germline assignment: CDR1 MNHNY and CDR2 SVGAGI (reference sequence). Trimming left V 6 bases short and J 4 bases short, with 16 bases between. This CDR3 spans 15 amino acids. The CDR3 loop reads CASRVSGTNYNEQFF. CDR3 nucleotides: TGTGCCAGCAGAGTTAGCGGAACCAATTACAATGAGCAGTTCTTC.

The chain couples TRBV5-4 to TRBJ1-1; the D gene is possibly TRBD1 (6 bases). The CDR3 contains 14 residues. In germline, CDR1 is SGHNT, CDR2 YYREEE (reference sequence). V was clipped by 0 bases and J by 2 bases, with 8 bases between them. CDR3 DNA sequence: TGTGCCAGCAGCTTGGCACAGGGAAACACTGAAGCTTTCTTT. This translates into CASSLAQGNTEAFF.

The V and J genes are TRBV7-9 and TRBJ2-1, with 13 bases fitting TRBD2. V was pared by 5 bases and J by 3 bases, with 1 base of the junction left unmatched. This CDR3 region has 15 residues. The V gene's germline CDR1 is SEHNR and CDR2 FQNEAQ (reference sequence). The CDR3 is CASSGTSGNYNEQFF. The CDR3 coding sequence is TGTGCCAGCAGCGGGACTAGCGGGAACTACAATGAGCAGTTCTTC.

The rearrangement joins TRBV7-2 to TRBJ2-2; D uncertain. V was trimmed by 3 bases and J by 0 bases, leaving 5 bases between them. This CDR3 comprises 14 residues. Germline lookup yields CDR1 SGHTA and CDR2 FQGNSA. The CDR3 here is CASSLGSNTGELFF. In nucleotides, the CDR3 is TGTGCCAGCAGCTTGGGCTCGAACACCGGGGAGCTGTTTTTT.

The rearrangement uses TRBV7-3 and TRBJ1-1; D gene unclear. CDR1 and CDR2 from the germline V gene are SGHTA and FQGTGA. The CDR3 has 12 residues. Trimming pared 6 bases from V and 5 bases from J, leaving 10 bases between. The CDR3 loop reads CASSSSGTEAFF. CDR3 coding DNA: TGTGCCAGCAGTAGTAGCGGGACTGAAGCTTTCTTT.